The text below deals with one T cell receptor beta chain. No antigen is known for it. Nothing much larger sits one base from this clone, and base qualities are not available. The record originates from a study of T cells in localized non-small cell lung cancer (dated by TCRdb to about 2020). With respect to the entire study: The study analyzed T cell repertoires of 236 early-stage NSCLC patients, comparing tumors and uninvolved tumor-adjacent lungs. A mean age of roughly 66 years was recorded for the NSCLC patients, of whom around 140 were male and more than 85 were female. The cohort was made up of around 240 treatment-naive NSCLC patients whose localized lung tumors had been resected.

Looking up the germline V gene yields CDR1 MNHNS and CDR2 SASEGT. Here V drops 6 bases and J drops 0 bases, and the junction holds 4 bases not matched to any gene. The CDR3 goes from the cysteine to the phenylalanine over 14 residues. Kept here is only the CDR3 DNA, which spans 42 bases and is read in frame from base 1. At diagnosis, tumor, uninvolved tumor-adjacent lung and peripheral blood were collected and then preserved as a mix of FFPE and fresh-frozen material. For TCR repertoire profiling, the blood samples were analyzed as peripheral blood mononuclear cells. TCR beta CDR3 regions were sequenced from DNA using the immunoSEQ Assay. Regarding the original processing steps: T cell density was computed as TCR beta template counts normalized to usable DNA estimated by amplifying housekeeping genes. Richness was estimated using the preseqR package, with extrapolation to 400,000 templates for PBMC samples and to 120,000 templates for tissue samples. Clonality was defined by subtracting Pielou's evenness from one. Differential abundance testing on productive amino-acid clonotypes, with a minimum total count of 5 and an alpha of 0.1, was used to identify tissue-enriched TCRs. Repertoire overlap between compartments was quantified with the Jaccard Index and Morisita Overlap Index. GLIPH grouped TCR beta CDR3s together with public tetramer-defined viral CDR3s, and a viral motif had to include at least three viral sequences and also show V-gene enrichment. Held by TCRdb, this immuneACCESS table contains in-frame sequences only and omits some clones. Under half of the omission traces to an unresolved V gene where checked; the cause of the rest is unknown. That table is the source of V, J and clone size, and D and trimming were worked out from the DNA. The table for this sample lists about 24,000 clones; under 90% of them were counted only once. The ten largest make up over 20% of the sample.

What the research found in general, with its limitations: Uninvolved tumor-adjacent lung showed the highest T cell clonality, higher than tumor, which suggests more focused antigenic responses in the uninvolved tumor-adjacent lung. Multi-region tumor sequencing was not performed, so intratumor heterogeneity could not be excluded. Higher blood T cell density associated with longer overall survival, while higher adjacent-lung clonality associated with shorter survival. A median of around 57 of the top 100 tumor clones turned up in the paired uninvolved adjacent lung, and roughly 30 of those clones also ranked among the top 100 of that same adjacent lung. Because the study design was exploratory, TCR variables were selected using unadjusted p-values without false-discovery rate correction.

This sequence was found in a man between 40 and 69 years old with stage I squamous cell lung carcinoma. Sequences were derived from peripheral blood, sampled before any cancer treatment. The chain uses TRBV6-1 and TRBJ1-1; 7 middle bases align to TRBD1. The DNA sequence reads TGTGCCAGCAGAAAACAGGGGATGAACACTGAAGCTTTCTTT. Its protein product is CASRKQGMNTEAFF.